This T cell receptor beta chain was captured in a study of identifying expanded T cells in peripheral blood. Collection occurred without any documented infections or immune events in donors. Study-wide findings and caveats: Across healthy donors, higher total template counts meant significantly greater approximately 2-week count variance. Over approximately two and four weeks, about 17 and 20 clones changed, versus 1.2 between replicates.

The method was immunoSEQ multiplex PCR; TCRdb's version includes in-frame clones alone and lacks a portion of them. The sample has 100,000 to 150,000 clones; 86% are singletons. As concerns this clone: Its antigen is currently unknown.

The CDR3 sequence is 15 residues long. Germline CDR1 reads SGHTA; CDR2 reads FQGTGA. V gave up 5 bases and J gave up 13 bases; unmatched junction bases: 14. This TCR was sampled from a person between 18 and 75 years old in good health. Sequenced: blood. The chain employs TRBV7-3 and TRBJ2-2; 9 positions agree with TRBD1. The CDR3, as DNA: TGTGCCAGCAGCCCCCAGGGACAGGGCCGTTCGAGGCTGTTTTTT. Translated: CASSPQGQGRSRLFF.